The clone carrying this TCR beta chain was detected a few times. One end of the junction fails to match germline, which may point to a read error. This sample is part of a study of tumor-infiltrating lymphocytes in primary liver carcinoma. Overall study context: Tumor lesions were T1-T3 N0M0 and spanned about 4.2 to 11 cm.

Starting material of 500 to 600 ng total RNA yielded TCR beta cDNA via a constant-region primer. ARM-PCR was slightly modified, and three nested multiplex PCR rounds with it gave rise to the TCR beta libraries. TRBV1-TRBV30 forward primers paired with a C-beta reverse primer drove the first two PCR rounds, roughly 10 cycles each. TCRdb analysed the multiplex PCR reads with MiXCR anew, one entry per CDR3 protein. The sample carries around 19,000 distinct CDR3 sequences, over 70% recorded once. Investigators took RNA and DNA out together from roughly 21-30 mg of unsorted bulk tissue. Germline V gene sequence: CDR1 SQVTM, CDR2 ANQGSEA. There are 13 residues in the CDR3.

The V gene is TRBV29-1, the J gene TRBJ2-7; D is uncertain. The TCR was taken from a woman aged 25 to 39 with primary liver carcinoma and hepatitis B virus infection. The sample was liver tumor tissue from sampling region 4. The subset was: tumor region T4, right-lateral pole. For the CDR3, the DNA is TGCAGCGCTGAAGGCAGTAGCTCCTACGGGCAGTACTTC. This translates into CSAEGSSSYGQYF.